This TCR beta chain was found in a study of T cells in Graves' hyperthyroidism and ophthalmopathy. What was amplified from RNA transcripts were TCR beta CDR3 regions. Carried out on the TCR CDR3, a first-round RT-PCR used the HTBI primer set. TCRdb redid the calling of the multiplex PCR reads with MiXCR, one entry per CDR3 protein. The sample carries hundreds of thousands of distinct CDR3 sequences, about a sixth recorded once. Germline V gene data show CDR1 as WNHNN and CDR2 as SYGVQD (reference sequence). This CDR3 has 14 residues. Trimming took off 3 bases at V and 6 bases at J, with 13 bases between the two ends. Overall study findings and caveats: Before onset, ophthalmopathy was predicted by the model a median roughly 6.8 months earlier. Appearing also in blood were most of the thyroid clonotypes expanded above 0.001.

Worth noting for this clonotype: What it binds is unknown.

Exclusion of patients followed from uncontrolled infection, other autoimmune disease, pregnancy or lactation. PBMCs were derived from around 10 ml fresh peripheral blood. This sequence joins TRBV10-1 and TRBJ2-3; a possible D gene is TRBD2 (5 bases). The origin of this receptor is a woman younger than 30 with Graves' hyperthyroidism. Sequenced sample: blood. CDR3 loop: CASSEPGITDTQYF. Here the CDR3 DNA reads TGCGCCAGCAGTGAACCCGGGATAACGGATACGCAGTATTTT.